This TCR beta chain comes out of a study of blood T cell repertoires in COVID-19 (dated by TCRdb to about 2020). About the full investigation: The collaborator samples originated in the United States, Italy and Spain and spanned the acute and convalescent phases of COVID-19. Subjects who had been exposed to COVID-19, were actively infected with it, or had recovered from it provided the deeply sampled blood TCRbeta repertoires that made up the dataset. The samples were drawn from the first 160 participants of the ongoing ImmuneRACE study and from 1,254 subjects provided by 6 global collaborators. Nearly every sample came with metadata listing a de-identified subject ID, COVID-19 status, age in years and sex. The prospective study material was composed of cDNA or gDNA derived from T cells, B-cell-depleted T cells, or PBMCs. Where available, HLA class I and class II types were taken from metadata supplied by the sample provider and were not determined by assay-based typing. The repertoires were made available in a free public database intended to serve as a resource for research on the immune response to SARS-CoV-2. General conclusions and limits of the study: The amount of clinical and demographic metadata varied by source and participant and was provided uncurated.

Samples from volunteer blood donors who had recovered from COVID-19 were contributed by a second Seattle source. The collaborating institutions used their own protocols to collect whole blood in K2EDTA tubes. Collaborator samples were shipped for TCRbeta analysis as frozen whole blood, isolated PBMCs, or DNA extracted from either sample type. For this clone: What this receptor recognizes is not known. No much larger clone exists at a distance of one base, and base qualities are not known.

The immunoSEQ Assay, a bias-controlled multiplex PCR, was used to amplify TCRbeta CDR3 regions from genomic DNA. Turning to the authors' computational methods: Nucleated cell counts per sample were estimated from amplification of reference gene primers within the assay. Sequence reads were collapsed and filtered to measure the absolute abundance of every unique TCRbeta CDR3 rearrangement. For each sample, productive Simpson clonality was calculated as the square root of Simpson's diversity index over productive rearrangements. TCRdb retrieved this table from immuneACCESS and kept in-frame rearrangements only. Not all clones are present; in checked studies, unresolved V genes account for under half, and no reason is known for the remainder. For V, J and clone size, that table is used; D and trimming come from the DNA. This sample is represented by around 220,000 clones; about 88% of them were singletons. Jointly, the top ten make up 2% to 2.5% of the sample.

The CDR3 numbers 14 residues from cysteine through phenylalanine. The retained sequence is limited to the CDR3, 42 bases, with the frame set at the first base. CDR1 and CDR2 are drawn from the germline V gene: KGHSH, LQKENI. V sheds 2 bases and J sheds 4 bases, leaving 9 bases between their ends. Sequenced: peripheral blood. This clonotype was obtained from a woman in her thirties or forties who had recovered from COVID-19. Here the chain combines TRBV18 and TRBJ2-1; the D gene is perhaps TRBD1, from 5 matching bases. The CDR3 is CASSPSKGYNEQFF. Read as DNA, the sequence is TGTGCCAGCTCACCAAGTAAGGGGTACAATGAGCAGTTCTTC.